The clone carrying this TCR beta chain showed up just a few times. The antigen remains undetermined. TCRdb re-derived calls from the RT-PCR reads in MiXCR, one entry per CDR3 protein. This sample has almost 250,000 distinct CDR3 sequences, with 12% found just once. The CDR3 sequence is 12 residues long. Germline V gene sequence: CDR1 DFQATT, CDR2 SNEGSKA (reference sequence). Trimming took 0 bases from V and 13 from J, leaving 13 bases between them. The sample comes from a study of response to subunit inactivated influenza vaccine. General study points: Only a handful of new T cells, the authors suggested, are recruited with each seasonal influenza vaccination.

V is TRBV20-1 and J is TRBJ1-5, with D tentatively TRBD1 (5 bases). The sample in question was non-naive T cells sorted from PBMCs, obtained 14 days before vaccination. The clonotype originates from a man aged 50 to 59 who received an inactivated influenza vaccine. CDR3 sequence (DNA): TGCAGTGCTAGAGATAAGGGGACGGGGCAGCATTTT. Translating it yields CSARDKGTGQHF.